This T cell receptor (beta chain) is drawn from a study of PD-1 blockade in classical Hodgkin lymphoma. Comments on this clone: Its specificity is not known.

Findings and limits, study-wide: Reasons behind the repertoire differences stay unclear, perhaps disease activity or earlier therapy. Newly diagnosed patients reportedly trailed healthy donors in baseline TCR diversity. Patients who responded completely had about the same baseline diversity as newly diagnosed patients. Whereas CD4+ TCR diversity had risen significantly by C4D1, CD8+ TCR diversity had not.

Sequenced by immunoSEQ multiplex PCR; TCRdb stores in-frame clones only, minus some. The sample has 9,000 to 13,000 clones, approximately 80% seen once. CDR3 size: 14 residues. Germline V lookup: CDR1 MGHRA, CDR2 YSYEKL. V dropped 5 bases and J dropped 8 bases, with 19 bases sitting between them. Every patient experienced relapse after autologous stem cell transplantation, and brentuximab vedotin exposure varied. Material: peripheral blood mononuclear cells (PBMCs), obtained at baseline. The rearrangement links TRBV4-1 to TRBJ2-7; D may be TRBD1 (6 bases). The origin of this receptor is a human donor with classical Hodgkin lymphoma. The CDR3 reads CASSTETGSSKQYF. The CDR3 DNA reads TGCGCCAGCAGCACCGAAACAGGGTCCTCTAAGCAGTACTTC.